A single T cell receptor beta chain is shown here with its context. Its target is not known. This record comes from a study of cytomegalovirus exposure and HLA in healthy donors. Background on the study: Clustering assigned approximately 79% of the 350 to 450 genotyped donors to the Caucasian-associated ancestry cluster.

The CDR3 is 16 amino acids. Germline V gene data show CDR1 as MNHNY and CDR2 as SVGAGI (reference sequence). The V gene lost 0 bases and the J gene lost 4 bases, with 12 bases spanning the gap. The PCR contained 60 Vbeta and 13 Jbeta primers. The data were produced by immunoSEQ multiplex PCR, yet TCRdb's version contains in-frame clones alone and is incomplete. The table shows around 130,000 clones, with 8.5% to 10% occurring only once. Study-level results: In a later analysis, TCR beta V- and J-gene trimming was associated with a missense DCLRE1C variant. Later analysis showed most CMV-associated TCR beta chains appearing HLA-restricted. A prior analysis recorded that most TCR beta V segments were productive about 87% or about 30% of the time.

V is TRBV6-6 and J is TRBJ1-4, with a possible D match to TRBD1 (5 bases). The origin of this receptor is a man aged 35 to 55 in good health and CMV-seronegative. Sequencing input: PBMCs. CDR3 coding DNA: TGTGCCAGCAGTTACTCGCAGGGCTATGGTAATGAAAAACTGTTTTTT. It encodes CASSYSQGYGNEKLFF.